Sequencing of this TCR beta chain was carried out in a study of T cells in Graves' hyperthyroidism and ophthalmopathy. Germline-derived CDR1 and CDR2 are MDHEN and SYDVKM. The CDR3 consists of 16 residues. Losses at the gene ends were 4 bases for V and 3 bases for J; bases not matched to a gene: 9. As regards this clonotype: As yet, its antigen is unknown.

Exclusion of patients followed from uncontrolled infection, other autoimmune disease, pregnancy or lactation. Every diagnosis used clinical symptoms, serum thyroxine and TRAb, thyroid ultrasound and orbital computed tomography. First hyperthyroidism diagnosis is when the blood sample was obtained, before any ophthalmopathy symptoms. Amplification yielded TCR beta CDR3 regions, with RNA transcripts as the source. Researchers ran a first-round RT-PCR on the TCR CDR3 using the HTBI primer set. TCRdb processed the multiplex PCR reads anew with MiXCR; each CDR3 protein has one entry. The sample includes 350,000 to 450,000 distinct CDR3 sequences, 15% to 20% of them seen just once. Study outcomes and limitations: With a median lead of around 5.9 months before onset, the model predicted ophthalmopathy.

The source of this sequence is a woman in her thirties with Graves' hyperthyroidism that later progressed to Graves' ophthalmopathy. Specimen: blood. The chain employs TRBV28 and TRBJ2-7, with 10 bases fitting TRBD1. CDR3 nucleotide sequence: TGTGCCAGCAGTTCGGCCGGGACAGGGGATTTCTACGAGCAGTACGTC. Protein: CASSSAGTGDFYEQYV.